This T cell receptor (beta chain) was captured in a study of blood T cells in healthy people across ages. V dropped 7 bases and J dropped 0; count of bases not matched to a gene: 9. This CDR3 spans 16 amino acids. CDR1 and CDR2 from the germline V gene are MDHEN and SYDVKM. This clonotype was observed a few times. The authors ran a second PCR of 7 to 11 cycles using a sample-barcoded 5' primer and a J-beta primer mix. TCRdb itself ran the 5' RACE reads through MiXCR, one entry per CDR3 protein. The data contain approximately 940,000 distinct CDR3 sequences, 45% to 50% of them singletons. The sequence derives from a man aged 30 to 39 in good health. Sequencing input: blood. V gene TRBV28 combines with J gene TRBJ2-4; 7 bases agree with TRBD2. The CDR3 loop reads CASTHPGGLAKNIQYF. The CDR3 DNA is TGTGCCAGCACCCACCCGGGGGGACTAGCCAAAAACATTCAGTACTTC.